The 8 T cell receptor beta chains given below trace back to one sample, sequenced in a study of cytomegalovirus exposure and HLA in healthy donors. 60 Vbeta and 13 Jbeta primers were used in PCR. The repertoire was sequenced with immunoSEQ multiplex PCR; TCRdb's copy has only in-frame clones and lacks some. The sample holds roughly 160,000 clones, around three quarters seen once. Sequencing was done on a sample of PBMCs. The receptors shown here come from a middle-aged man in good health and CMV-seronegative.

The chain uses TRBV29-1 and TRBJ1-2, with TRBD1 identical over 9 bases. The CDR3 is 15 residues long. Unmatched junction bases numbered 11, after V lost 1 base and J lost 8 bases. Germline V gives CDR1 SQVTM, CDR2 ANQGSEA. The CDR3 protein is CSVEGGQGVLWGYTF. The DNA for the CDR3 is TGCAGCGTTGAAGGGGGACAGGGCGTCCTATGGGGCTACACCTTC. Drawing the rest from reference TRBV29-1 and TRBJ1-2, the complete variable domain is SAVISQKPSRDICQRGTSLTIQCQVDSQVTMMFWYRQQPGQSLTLIATANQGSEATYESGFVIDKFPISRPNLTFSTLTVSNMSPEDSSIYLCSVEGGQGVLWGYTFGSGTRLTVV.

This sequence joins TRBV2 and TRBJ2-7; perhaps TRBD2 as D (6 bases). CDR3 length equals 15 residues. V lost 5 bases, J lost 3 bases, and 17 bases lay in between. CDR1 is SNHLY and CDR2 is FYNNEI in the germline V gene. The CDR3 coding sequence is TGTGCCAGCAGTAAAGGGCTCGGGCGGGGCTACGAGCAGTACTTC. Protein product: CASSKGLGRGYEQYF.

The V and J genes are TRBV19 and TRBJ2-5; D gene ambiguous. V was trimmed by 3 bases and J by 11 bases, leaving 16 bases between them. In germline, CDR1 is LNHDA, CDR2 SQIVND (reference sequence). The CDR3 length is 13 residues. CDR3 protein: CASSISFNAEQYF. CDR3 DNA sequence: TGTGCCAGTAGTATTAGCTTTAATGCGGAACAGTACTTC. The full variable domain, with the rest looked up from reference TRBV19 and TRBJ2-5, is DGGITQSPKYLFRKEGQNVTLSCEQNLNHDAMYWYRQDPGQGLRLIYYSQIVNDFQKGDIAEGYSVSREKKESFPLTVTSAQKNPTAFYLCASSISFNAEQYFGPGTRLLVL.

The CDR3 bases are TGTGCCAGCGGGTTGACGGCGGGCGAGCAGTACTTC. This translates into CASGLTAGEQYF. The chain has TRBV6-5 and TRBJ2-7; D may be TRBD2 (5 bases). V was cut by 8 bases and J by 6 bases, with 14 bases left in between. The length of the CDR3 is 12 residues. The V gene's germline CDR1 is MNHEY and CDR2 SVGAGI.

The chain employs TRBV7-2 and TRBJ2-1; the match to TRBD2 covers 8 bases. The length of the CDR3 is 15 residues. The germline gives CDR1 SGHTA, CDR2 FQGNSA. V gave up 3 bases and J gave up 5 bases; unmatched junction bases: 6. CDR3 residues: CASSFLVAGNNEQFF. In nucleotides, the CDR3 is TGTGCCAGCAGCTTCCTAGTAGCGGGAAACAATGAGCAGTTCTTC.

The CDR3 DNA reads TGTGCCAGCAGGTCCAGAGCGGGGGACCGCCAGTACTTC. Translation gives CASRSRAGDRQYF. The V call is TRBV2, the J call TRBJ2-7; 8 nucleotides agree with TRBD2. V trimming: 6 bases; J trimming: 10 bases; junction bases outside the gene matches: 11. The CDR3 totals 13 residues. Germline CDR1 SNHLY, CDR2 FYNNEI. The variable domain in full, completed from reference TRBV2 and TRBJ2-7, reads EPEVTQTPSHQVTQMGQEVILRCVPISNHLYFYWYRQILGQKVEFLVSFYNNEISEKSEIFDDQFSVERPDGSNFTLKIRSTKLEDSAMYFCASRSRAGDRQYFGPGTRLTVT.

V and J are TRBV2 and TRBJ1-6, with 9 bases aligning to TRBD1. Germline V lookup: CDR1 SNHLY, CDR2 FYNNEI. The CDR3 spans 14 residues. Trimming removed 9 bases from V and 8 bases from J; junction bases left unmatched: 8. This chain's CDR3 is CASNLRTGDSPLHF. CDR3 DNA: TGTGCCAGTAACCTTAGGACAGGGGATTCACCCCTCCACTTT. Combining the CDR3 with reference TRBV2 and TRBJ1-6 gives the whole variable domain EPEVTQTPSHQVTQMGQEVILRCVPISNHLYFYWYRQILGQKVEFLVSFYNNEISEKSEIFDDQFSVERPDGSNFTLKIRSTKLEDSAMYFCASNLRTGDSPLHFGNGTRLTVT.

This clone came up a few times. The chain links TRBV10-3 to TRBJ1-1; a weak D match, TRBD1 (5 bases). V was pared by 3 bases and J by 6 bases, with 11 bases between. This CDR3 has 13 residues. Germline lookup yields CDR1 ENHRY and CDR2 SYGVKD. This CDR3 is CAISDWPGAEAFF. The CDR3 nucleotides are TGTGCCATCAGTGACTGGCCGGGGGCTGAAGCTTTCTTT.